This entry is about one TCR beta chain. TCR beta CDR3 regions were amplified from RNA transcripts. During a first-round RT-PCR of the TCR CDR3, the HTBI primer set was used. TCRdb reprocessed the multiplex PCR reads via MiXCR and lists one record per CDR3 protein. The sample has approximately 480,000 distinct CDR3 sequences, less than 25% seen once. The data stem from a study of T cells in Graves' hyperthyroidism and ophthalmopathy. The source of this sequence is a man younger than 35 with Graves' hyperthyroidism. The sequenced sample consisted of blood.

CDR3 in DNA: TGCGCCAGCAGCGCTCTAGGAGGGACCGGGGAGCTGTTTTTT. Its protein is CASSALGGTGELFF. The chain carries TRBV10-1 and TRBJ2-2; weak D call: TRBD2 (6 bases). The germline gives CDR1 WNHNN, CDR2 SYGVQD (reference sequence). The CDR3 is 14 residues long. V lost 6 bases and J lost 5, with 13 bases in between.